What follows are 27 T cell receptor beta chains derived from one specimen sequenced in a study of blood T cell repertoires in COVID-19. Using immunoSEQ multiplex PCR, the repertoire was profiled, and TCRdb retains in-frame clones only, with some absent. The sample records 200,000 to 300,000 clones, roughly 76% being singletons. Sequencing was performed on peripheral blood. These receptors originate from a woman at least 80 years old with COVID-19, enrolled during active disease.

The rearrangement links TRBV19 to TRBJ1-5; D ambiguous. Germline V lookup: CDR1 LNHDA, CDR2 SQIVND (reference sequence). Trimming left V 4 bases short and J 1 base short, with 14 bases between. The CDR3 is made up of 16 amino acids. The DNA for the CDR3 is TGTGCCAGTAGTAAGGAGCATTGGAACAGCAATCAGCCCCAGCATTTT. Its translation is CASSKEHWNSNQPQHF.

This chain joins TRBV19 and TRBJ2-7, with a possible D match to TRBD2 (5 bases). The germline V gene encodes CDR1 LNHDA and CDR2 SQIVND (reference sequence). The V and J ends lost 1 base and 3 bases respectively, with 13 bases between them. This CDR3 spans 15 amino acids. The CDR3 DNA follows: TGTGCCAGTAGTATAGCTATGCGGACTTACTACGAGCAGTACTTC. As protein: CASSIAMRTYYEQYF.

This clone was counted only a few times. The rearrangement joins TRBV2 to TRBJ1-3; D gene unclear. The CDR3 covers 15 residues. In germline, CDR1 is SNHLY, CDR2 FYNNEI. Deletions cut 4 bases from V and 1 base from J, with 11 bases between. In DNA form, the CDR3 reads TGTGCCAGCAGTGTTCTGGCCGTTTCTGGAAACACCATATATTTT. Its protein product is CASSVLAVSGNTIYF.

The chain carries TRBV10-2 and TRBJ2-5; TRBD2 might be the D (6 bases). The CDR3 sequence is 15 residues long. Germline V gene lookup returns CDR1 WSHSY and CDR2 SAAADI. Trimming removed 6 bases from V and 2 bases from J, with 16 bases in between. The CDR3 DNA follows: TGCGCCAGCAGCCCGCGGGACCCCCTTCAAGAGACCCAGTACTTC. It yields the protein CASSPRDPLQETQYF.

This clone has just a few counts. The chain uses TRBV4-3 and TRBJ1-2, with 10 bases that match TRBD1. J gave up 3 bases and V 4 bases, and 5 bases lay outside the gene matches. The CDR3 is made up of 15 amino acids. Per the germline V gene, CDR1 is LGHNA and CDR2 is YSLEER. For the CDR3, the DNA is TGCGCCAGCAGCCTCAGGACAGGGGGACACTATGGCTACACCTTC. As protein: CASSLRTGGHYGYTF.

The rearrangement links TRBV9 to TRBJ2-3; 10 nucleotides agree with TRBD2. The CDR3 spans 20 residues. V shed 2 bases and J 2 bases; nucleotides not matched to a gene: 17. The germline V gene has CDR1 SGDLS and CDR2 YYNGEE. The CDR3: CASSVLGSERTSGSTDTQYF. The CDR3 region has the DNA TGTGCCAGCAGCGTTCTGGGCAGTGAGAGGACTAGCGGCTCCACAGATACGCAGTATTTT.

In nucleotides, the CDR3 is TGCGCCAGCAGCTTGGCTGGAGATGGAAATCAGCCCCAGCATTTT. Residues: CASSLAGDGNQPQHF. This rearrangement joins TRBV5-1 to TRBJ1-5; D not certain. Germline lookup yields CDR1 SGHRS and CDR2 YFSETQ. V lost 0 bases and J 4 bases, leaving 11 bases between the germline ends. This CDR3 comprises 15 residues.

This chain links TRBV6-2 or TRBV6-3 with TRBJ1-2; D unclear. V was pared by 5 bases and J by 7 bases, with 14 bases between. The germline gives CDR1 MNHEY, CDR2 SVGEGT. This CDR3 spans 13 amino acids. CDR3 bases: TGTGCCAGCAGTCAAGGGAGGGTCTCTGGCTACACCTTC. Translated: CASSQGRVSGYTF.

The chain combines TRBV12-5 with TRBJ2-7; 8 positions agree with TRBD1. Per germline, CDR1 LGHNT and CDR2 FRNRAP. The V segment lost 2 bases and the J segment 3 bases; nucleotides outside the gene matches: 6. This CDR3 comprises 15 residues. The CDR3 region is CASGLRQGNFYEQYF. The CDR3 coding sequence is TGTGCTAGTGGTTTGAGACAGGGGAATTTCTACGAGCAGTACTTC. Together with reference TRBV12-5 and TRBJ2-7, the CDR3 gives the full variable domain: DARVTQTPRHKVTEMGQEVTMRCQPILGHNTVFWYRQTMMQGLELLAYFRNRAPLDDSGMPKDRFSAEMPDATLATLKIQPSEPRDSAVYFCASGLRQGNFYEQYFGPGTRLTVT.

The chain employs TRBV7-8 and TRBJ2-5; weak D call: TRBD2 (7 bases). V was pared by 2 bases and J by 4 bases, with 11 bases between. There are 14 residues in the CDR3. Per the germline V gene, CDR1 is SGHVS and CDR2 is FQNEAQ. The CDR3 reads CASSLNRGAETQYF. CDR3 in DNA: TGTGCCAGCAGCTTAAATCGGGGGGCAGAGACCCAGTACTTC.

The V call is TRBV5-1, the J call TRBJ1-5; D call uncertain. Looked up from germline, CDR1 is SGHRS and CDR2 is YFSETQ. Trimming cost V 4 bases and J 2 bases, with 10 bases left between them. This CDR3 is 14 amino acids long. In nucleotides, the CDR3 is TGCGCCAGCAGCCCCGGGGAGGGCAATCAGCCCCAGCATTTT. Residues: CASSPGEGNQPQHF.

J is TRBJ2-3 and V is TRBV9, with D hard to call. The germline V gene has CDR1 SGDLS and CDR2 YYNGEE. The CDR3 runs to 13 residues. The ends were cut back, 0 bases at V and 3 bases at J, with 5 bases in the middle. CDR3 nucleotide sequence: TGTGCCAGCAGCGTAGACCAGACAGATACGCAGTATTTT. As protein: CASSVDQTDTQYF.

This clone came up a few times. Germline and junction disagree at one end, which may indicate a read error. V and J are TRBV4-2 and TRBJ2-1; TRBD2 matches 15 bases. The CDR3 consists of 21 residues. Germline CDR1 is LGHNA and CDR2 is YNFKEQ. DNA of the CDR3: TGTGCCAGCACCCAAGGGACTAGCGGGAGGAACCGTGAAAGCTCCTACAATGAGCAGTTCTTC. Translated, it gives CASTQGTSGRNRESSYNEQFF.

The CDR3 region has the DNA TGTGCCAGCAGCTGGGAAACTAGCCTGATAGATACGCAGTATTTT. As protein: CASSWETSLIDTQYF. This chain links TRBV6-5 with TRBJ2-3; maybe TRBD2 (6 bases). The CDR3 has 15 amino acids. Germline V CDR1 and CDR2: MNHEY, SVGAGI. V was pared by 6 bases and J by 5 bases, with 18 bases between.

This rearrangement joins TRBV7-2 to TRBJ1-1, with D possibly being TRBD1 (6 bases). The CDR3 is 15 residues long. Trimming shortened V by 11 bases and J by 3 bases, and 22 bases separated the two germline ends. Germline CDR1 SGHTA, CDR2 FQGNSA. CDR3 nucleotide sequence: TGTGCCGCAGTAAGCGAGGACAGCCTTTACACTGAAGCTTTCTTT. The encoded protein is CAAVSEDSLYTEAFF.

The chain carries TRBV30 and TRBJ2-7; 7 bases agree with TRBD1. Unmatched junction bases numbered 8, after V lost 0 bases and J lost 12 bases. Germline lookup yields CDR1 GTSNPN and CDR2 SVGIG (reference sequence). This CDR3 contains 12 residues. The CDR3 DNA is TGTGCCTGGAGTGTACGGACAGGAGAGTTGTACTTC. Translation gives CAWSVRTGELYF.

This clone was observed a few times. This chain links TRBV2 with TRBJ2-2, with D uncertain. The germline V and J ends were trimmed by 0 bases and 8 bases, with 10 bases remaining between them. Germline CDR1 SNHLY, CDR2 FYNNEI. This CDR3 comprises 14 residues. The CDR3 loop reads CASSEALLRGELFF. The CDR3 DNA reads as TGTGCCAGCAGTGAAGCGCTTCTCCGGGGGGAGCTGTTTTTT.

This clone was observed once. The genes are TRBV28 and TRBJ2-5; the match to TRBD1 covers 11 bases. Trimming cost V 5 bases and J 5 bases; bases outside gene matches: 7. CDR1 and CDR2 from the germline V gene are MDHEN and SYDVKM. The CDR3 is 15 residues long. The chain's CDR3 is CASSRTGGARETQYF. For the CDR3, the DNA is TGTGCCAGCAGTAGGACAGGGGGCGCGAGGGAGACCCAGTACTTC.

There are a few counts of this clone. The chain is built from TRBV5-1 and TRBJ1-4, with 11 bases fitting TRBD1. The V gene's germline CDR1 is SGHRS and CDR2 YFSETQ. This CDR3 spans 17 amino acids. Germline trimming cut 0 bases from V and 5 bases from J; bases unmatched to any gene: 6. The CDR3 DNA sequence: TGCGCCAGCAGCTTGGCCGGGACAGGGGGTGGCAATGAAAAACTGTTTTTT. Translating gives CASSLAGTGGGNEKLFF.

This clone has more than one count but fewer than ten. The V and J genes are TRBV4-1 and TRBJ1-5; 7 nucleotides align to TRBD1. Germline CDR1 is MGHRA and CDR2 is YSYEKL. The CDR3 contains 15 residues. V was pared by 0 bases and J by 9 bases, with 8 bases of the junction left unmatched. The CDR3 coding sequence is TGCGCCAGCAGCCAAGAATTGACAGGGAGTAGGCCCCAGCATTTT. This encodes CASSQELTGSRPQHF.

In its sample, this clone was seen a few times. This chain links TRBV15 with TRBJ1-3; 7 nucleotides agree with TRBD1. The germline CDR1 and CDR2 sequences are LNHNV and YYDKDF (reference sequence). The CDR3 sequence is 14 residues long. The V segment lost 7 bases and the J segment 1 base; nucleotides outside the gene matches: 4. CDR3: CATMDRHSGNTIYF. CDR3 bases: TGTGCCACCATGGACAGGCATTCTGGAAACACCATATATTTT. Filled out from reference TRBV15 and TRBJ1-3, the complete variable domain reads DAMVIQNPRYQVTQFGKPVTLSCSQTLNHNVMYWYQQKSSQAPKLLFHYYDKDFNNEADTPDNFQSRRPNTSFCFLDIRSPGLGDTAMYLCATMDRHSGNTIYFGEGSWLTVV.

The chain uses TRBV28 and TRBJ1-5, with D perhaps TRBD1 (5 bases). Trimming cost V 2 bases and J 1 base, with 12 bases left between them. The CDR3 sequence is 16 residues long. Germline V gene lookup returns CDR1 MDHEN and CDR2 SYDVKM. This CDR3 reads CASSLGGTSSNQPQHF. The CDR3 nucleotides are TGTGCCAGCAGTTTAGGGGGGACCTCGAGCAATCAGCCCCAGCATTTT. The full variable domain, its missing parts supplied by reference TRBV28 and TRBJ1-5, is DVKVTQSSRYLVKRTGEKVFLECVQDMDHENMFWYRQDPGLGLRLIYFSYDVKMKEKGDIPEGYSVSREKKERFSLILESASTNQTSMYLCASSLGGTSSNQPQHFGDGTRLSIL.

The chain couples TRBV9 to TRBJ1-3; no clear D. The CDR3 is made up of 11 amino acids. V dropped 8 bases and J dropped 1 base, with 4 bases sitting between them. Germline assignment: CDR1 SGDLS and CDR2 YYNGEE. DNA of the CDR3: TGTGCCAGTGCGTCTGGAAACACCATATATTTT. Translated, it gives CASASGNTIYF.

The CDR3 DNA sequence: TGTGCCAGCAGTTTTAACATGAACACTGAAGCTTTCTTT. Protein sequence: CASSFNMNTEAFF. The rearrangement uses TRBV12-3 or TRBV12-4 and TRBJ1-1; no clear D gene. Trimming stripped 3 bases from V and 0 bases from J, with 5 bases between. CDR3 size: 13 residues.

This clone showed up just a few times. This chain's CDR3 is CASSLKRGGRYNEQFF. Written as DNA, the CDR3 is TGTGCCAGCAGCTTAAAACGGGGCGGGAGGTACAATGAGCAGTTCTTC. The chain recombines TRBV11-3 with TRBJ2-1, with 8 bases aligning to TRBD2. Germline V gene sequence: CDR1 SGHNT, CDR2 YENEEA. The CDR3 spans 16 residues. Trimming removed 2 bases from V and 4 bases from J; junction bases left unmatched: 7. Combining the CDR3 with reference TRBV11-3 and TRBJ2-1 gives the whole variable domain EAGVVQSPRYKIIEKKQPVAFWCNPISGHNTLYWYLQNLGQGPELLIRYENEEAVDDSQLPKDRFSAERLKGVDSTLKIQPAELGDSAVYLCASSLKRGGRYNEQFFGPGTRLTVL.

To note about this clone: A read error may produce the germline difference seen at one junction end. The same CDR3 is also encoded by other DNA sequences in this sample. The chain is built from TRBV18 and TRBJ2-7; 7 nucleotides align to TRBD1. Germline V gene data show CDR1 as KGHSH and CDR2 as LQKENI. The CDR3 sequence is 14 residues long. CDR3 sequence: CASSPPGQSYEQYF. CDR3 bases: TGTGCCAGCTCGCCACCGGGACAGAGCTACGAGCAGTACTTC.

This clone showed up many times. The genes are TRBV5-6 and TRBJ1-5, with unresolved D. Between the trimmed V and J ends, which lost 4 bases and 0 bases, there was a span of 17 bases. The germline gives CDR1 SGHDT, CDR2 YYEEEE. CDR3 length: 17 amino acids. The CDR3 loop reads CASSVSGQLYSNQPQHF. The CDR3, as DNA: TGTGCCAGCAGCGTCAGTGGGCAGCTCTATAGCAATCAGCCCCAGCATTTT. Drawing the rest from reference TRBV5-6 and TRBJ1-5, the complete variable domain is DAGVTQSPTHLIKTRGQQVTLRCSPKSGHDTVSWYQQALGQGPQFIFQYYEEEERQRGNFPDRFSGHQFPNYSSELNVNALLLGDSALYLCASSVSGQLYSNQPQHFGDGTRLSIL.